One and the same sample provided the 7 T cell receptor beta chains below, sequenced in a study of response to subunit inactivated influenza vaccine. Each CDR3 protein is one row after TCRdb ran MiXCR on the RT-PCR reads. The data show about 170,000 distinct CDR3 sequences, with approximately 12% seen just once and 25% to 30% held by the top ten. A further study also used this sample, focusing on T cells expressing NK-cell markers. According to that study: Template switching by 5'RACE with UMIs generated the TCR beta cDNA.

Sequenced here: CD8+ T cells sorted from PBMCs, sampled less than 13 days after vaccination. These receptors were obtained from a man aged 50 to 60 who received an inactivated influenza vaccine.

The sample holds a few counts of this clonotype. The CDR3 sequence: CASSDPGGSYNEQFF. As DNA, the CDR3 is TGTGCCAGCAGCGATCCAGGAGGCTCCTACAATGAGCAGTTCTTC. This sequence joins TRBV4-2 and TRBJ2-1, with D possibly matching TRBD2 (5 bases). This CDR3 is 15 amino acids long. CDR1 is LGHNA, CDR2 YNFKEQ, per germline. The V gene lost 5 bases and the J gene lost 0 bases, with 11 bases spanning the gap.

The CDR3 DNA reads as TGTGCCAGCAGCCGATTCCCGGGGGTCCCCAATGAGCAGTTCTTC. Its translation: CASSRFPGVPNEQFF. The rearrangement joins TRBV5-4 to TRBJ2-1; D may be TRBD2 (6 bases). The ends were cut back, 4 bases at V and 6 bases at J, with 17 bases in the middle. The CDR3 loop spans 15 amino acids. Germline CDR1 reads SGHNT; CDR2 reads YYREEE (reference sequence).

This clonotype has only a few counts. The chain employs TRBV15 and TRBJ2-1, with D maybe TRBD2 (6 bases). V was trimmed by 1 base and J by 5 bases, leaving 15 bases between them. In germline, CDR1 is LNHNV, CDR2 YYDKDF (reference sequence). The CDR3 has 16 residues. The CDR3 region is CATSRVPSGRDNEQFF. The CDR3, as DNA: TGTGCCACCAGCAGAGTCCCGAGCGGGCGGGACAATGAGCAGTTCTTC.

This clonotype was seen a few times. The chain uses TRBV20-1 and TRBJ2-1, with 11 bases lining up with TRBD2. This CDR3 contains 17 residues. V gave up 6 bases and J gave up 1 base; unmatched junction bases: 11. Germline V gene lookup returns CDR1 DFQATT and CDR2 SNEGSKA (reference sequence). CDR3 bases: TGCAGTGCCTTTCTAGCGGGAGGTCCCGCATCCTACAATGAGCAGTTCTTC. The encoded protein is CSAFLAGGPASYNEQFF.

This clonotype has a handful of counts. V gene TRBV11-1 combines with J gene TRBJ2-1, with TRBD2 matching 9 bases. This CDR3 is built from 18 residues. V shed 4 bases, J shed 9 bases, and the junction held 19 bases outside the gene matches. Germline CDR1 SGHAT, CDR2 FQDESV (reference sequence). The CDR3 nucleotides read TGTGCCAGCAGCTCCCCTGCGTTTGAGCGGGGGGCCCTGTCTGAGCAGTTCTTC. Translating it yields CASSSPAFERGALSEQFF.

J is TRBJ2-7 and V is TRBV5-1, with 8 nucleotides matching TRBD2. Germline values: CDR1 SGHRS, CDR2 YFSETQ. The CDR3 has 13 amino acids. The trim removed 2 bases at V and 3 bases at J, leaving 1 base unmatched. The CDR3 coding sequence is TGCGCCAGCAGCTTTAGCGGGGACTACGAGCAGTACTTC. Protein: CASSFSGDYEQYF.

This chain links TRBV20-1 with TRBJ2-3, with D perhaps TRBD2 (6 bases). Trimming stripped 2 bases from V and 3 bases from J, with 18 bases between. CDR1 is DFQATT and CDR2 is SNEGSKA in the germline V gene (reference sequence). CDR3 size: 16 residues. CDR3 nucleotide sequence: TGCAGTGCTAGACGAGAGACTAGTTCTCTTACAGATACGCAGTATTTT. Its protein product is CSARRETSSLTDTQYF.